Reported below is one T cell receptor (beta chain). Germline V gene data show CDR1 as MNHNS and CDR2 as SASEGT. Between the trimmed V and J ends, which lost 7 bases and 6 bases, there was a span of 25 bases. The CDR3 is 16 amino acids. The TCRbeta library incorporated unique molecular identifiers. Each CDR3 protein gets one entry after TCRdb re-called the PCR reads with MiXCR. The sample yields more than 250,000 distinct CDR3 sequences, approximately 9.8% seen once. This specimen comes from a study of T-cell reconstitution after alpha-beta-depleted transplantation in children. This TCR was sampled from a human donor who donated a stem cell graft to a child with SCID. The chain couples TRBV6-1 to TRBJ2-7, with a weak D call TRBD1 (7 bases). The sequences come from PBMCs from the stem cell graft donor, collected from the stem cell graft. The CDR3 nucleotides read TGTGCCAGCACCATACCTCGGTCAGGGGGGCCGGTCGAGCAGTACTTC. Amino acid sequence: CASTIPRSGGPVEQYF.